Shown below are 29 T cell receptor beta chains from a single sample sequenced in a study of blood T cell repertoires in COVID-19. The method was immunoSEQ multiplex PCR; TCRdb's version includes in-frame clones alone and lacks a portion of them. The sample has roughly 80,000 clones, roughly 84% seen once. Sequencing was done on a sample of peripheral blood. The receptors were sampled from a woman of 80 years or more with acute or convalescent COVID-19.

In its sample, this clone was seen once. The CDR3 loop reads CASQRTTGETYEQYF. CDR3 in DNA: TGTGCCAGCCAGAGGACGACGGGAGAGACCTACGAGCAGTACTTC. This sequence joins TRBV2 and TRBJ2-7; a weak D match, TRBD2 (6 bases). This CDR3 is built from 15 residues. Germline CDR1 reads SNHLY; CDR2 reads FYNNEI. V was pared by 8 bases and J by 2 bases, with 19 bases between.

The chain combines TRBV6-5 with TRBJ2-3; 7 positions match TRBD1. The trim removed 6 bases at V and 8 bases at J, leaving 11 bases unmatched. CDR1 is MNHEY and CDR2 is SVGAGI in the germline V gene. The CDR3 length is 14 residues. The CDR3 DNA reads TGTGCCAGCAGACCTCCGACAGGGAAGACTACGCAGTATTTT. Translation: CASRPPTGKTTQYF.

The chain couples TRBV29-1 to TRBJ2-5; TRBD1 might be the D (6 bases). The CDR3 is 15 amino acids. From germline, CDR1 is SQVTM and CDR2 ANQGSEA. V was trimmed by 4 bases and J by 5 bases, leaving 20 bases between them. CDR3 region: CSVAKERGIGETQYF. The CDR3 DNA sequence: TGCAGCGTTGCCAAGGAGAGGGGGATAGGGGAGACCCAGTACTTC. The variable domain in full, with the rest retrieved from reference TRBV29-1 and TRBJ2-5, is SAVISQKPSRDICQRGTSLTIQCQVDSQVTMMFWYRQQPGQSLTLIATANQGSEATYESGFVIDKFPISRPNLTFSTLTVSNMSPEDSSIYLCSVAKERGIGETQYFGPGTRLLVL.

There are a few counts of this clone. The CDR3 nucleotides are TGTGCCATCAGTGAGTCGACGCAGGGGCGGACCGGGGAGCTGTTTTTT. Amino acids: CAISESTQGRTGELFF. This chain uses TRBV10-3 with TRBJ2-2; TRBD1 is a possible D gene (6 bases). V was clipped by 0 bases and J by 5 bases, with 13 bases between them. The CDR3 loop spans 16 amino acids. Germline V lookup: CDR1 ENHRY, CDR2 SYGVKD.

This chain links TRBV2 with TRBJ1-5; D may be TRBD1 (6 bases). The CDR3 is made up of 12 amino acids. Germline V lookup: CDR1 SNHLY, CDR2 FYNNEI. V was pared by 6 bases and J by 7 bases, with 10 bases between. CDR3 nucleotide sequence: TGTGCCAGCAGCAGGACAGACCAGCCCCAGCATTTT. It encodes CASSRTDQPQHF.

This rearrangement joins TRBV14 to TRBJ2-3; 7 bases line up with TRBD2. V was clipped by 4 bases and J by 2 bases; unmatched bases: 9. The CDR3 spans 16 residues. Per the germline V gene, CDR1 is SGHDN and CDR2 is FVKESK. This CDR3 reads CASSLRVAGFTDTQYF. The CDR3 bases are TGTGCCAGCAGCCTCCGAGTAGCGGGCTTCACAGATACGCAGTATTTT.

V and J are TRBV4-3 and TRBJ2-1; D is unresolved. From germline, CDR1 is LGHNA and CDR2 YSLEER. The CDR3 has 15 amino acids. V lost 0 bases and J 10 bases, leaving 16 bases between the germline ends. The CDR3 DNA sequence: TGCGCCAGCAGCCAAGATCGTGTAGTCTTTTCCGAGCAGTTCTTC. Protein sequence: CASSQDRVVFSEQFF.

The J gene is TRBJ1-1, the V gene TRBV9, with 8 bases aligning to TRBD1. The CDR3 is 15 residues long. CDR1 is SGDLS, CDR2 YYNGEE, per germline. Germline trimming cut 1 base from V and 6 bases from J; bases unmatched to any gene: 8. Here the CDR3 reads CASSVTDRGLPEAFF. In DNA, the CDR3 is TGTGCCAGCAGCGTAACCGACAGGGGCTTGCCTGAAGCTTTCTTT.

V gene TRBV15 combines with J gene TRBJ2-5; D possibly corresponds to TRBD2 (5 bases). The CDR3 runs to 13 residues. Trimming shortened V by 1 base and J by 2 bases, and 5 bases separated the two germline ends. Germline V lookup: CDR1 LNHNV, CDR2 YYDKDF (reference sequence). The CDR3, as DNA: TGTGCCACCAGCAGAGGGAGGCAAGAGACCCAGTACTTC. Protein sequence: CATSRGRQETQYF.

The rearrangement links TRBV4-1 to TRBJ1-3; D is unclear. V was clipped by 0 bases and J by 0 bases, with 9 bases between them. CDR3 length: 16 residues. Germline assignment: CDR1 MGHRA and CDR2 YSYEKL. The CDR3 DNA reads TGCGCCAGCAGCCAAGATTACAGTGGCTCTGGAAACACCATATATTTT. Its translation: CASSQDYSGSGNTIYF.

This clone has a handful of counts. This chain joins TRBV18 and TRBJ2-1, with 8 bases matching TRBD1. This CDR3 region has 14 residues. V shed 3 bases, J shed 6 bases, and the junction held 4 bases outside the gene matches. From germline, CDR1 is KGHSH and CDR2 LQKENI. Here the CDR3 reads CASSPQGATNEQFF. In DNA form, the CDR3 reads TGTGCCAGCTCACCGCAGGGGGCAACCAATGAGCAGTTCTTC.

The DNA for the CDR3 is TGTGCCAGCAGTTACTCGGCTCGTCTGAAACGCACAGATACGCAGTATTTT. Amino acid sequence: CASSYSARLKRTDTQYF. The rearrangement uses TRBV6-2 or TRBV6-3 and TRBJ2-3; D gene uncertain. The length of the CDR3 is 17 residues. Germline assignment: CDR1 MNHEY and CDR2 SVGEGT. Between the trimmed V and J ends, which lost 0 bases and 1 base, there was a span of 14 bases.

The rearrangement joins TRBV24-1 to TRBJ2-1; TRBD1 aligns across 10 bases. The germline V gene has CDR1 KGHDR and CDR2 SFDVKD. V gave up 5 bases and J gave up 2 bases; unmatched junction bases: 2. The CDR3 covers 15 residues. CDR3 bases: TGTGCCACCAGTGGGGACAGGGGACCCTACAATGAGCAGTTCTTC. Its protein is CATSGDRGPYNEQFF.

CDR3 loop: CASSPRADSYNSPLHF. CDR3 in DNA: TGTGCCAGCAGCCCCAGGGCCGACTCCTATAATTCACCCCTCCACTTT. The chain employs TRBV7-8 and TRBJ1-6, with D possibly being TRBD1 (5 bases). Germline CDR1 SGHVS, CDR2 FQNEAQ. The CDR3 runs to 16 residues. Trimming took off 5 bases at V and 0 bases at J, with 11 bases between the two ends. The full variable domain, in which reference TRBV7-8 and TRBJ1-6 provide the parts outside the CDR3, is GAGVSQSPRYKVAKRGQDVALRCDPISGHVSLFWYQQALGQGPEFLTYFQNEAQLDKSGLPSDRFFAERPEGSVSTLKIQRTQQEDSAVYLCASSPRADSYNSPLHFGNGTRLTVT.

The sample holds a few counts of this clone. This chain joins TRBV4-1 and TRBJ2-3; a possible D gene is TRBD2 (6 bases). Looked up from germline, CDR1 is MGHRA and CDR2 is YSYEKL. V lost 2 bases and J lost 3, with 9 bases in between. The CDR3 spans 14 residues. The CDR3 DNA sequence: TGCGCCAGCAGCCAACAGCGGGCAACAGATACGCAGTATTTT. As protein: CASSQQRATDTQYF.

The chain joins TRBV30 to TRBJ1-2; D not resolved. Germline-derived CDR1 and CDR2 are GTSNPN and SVGIG (reference sequence). Trimming took 3 bases from V and 4 from J, leaving 9 bases between them. This CDR3 has 12 amino acids. The CDR3 DNA reads TGTGCCTGGAGCCCGTGGCTCTATGGCTACACCTTC. It encodes CAWSPWLYGYTF. Full variable domain (rest looked up from reference TRBV30 and TRBJ1-2): SQTIHQWPATLVQPVGSPLSLECTVEGTSNPNLYWYRQAAGRGLQLLFYSVGIGQISSEVPQNLSASRPQDRQFILSSKKLLLSDSGFYLCAWSPWLYGYTFGSGTRLTVV.

This chain links TRBV7-2 with TRBJ2-1, with 7 bases matching TRBD2. Germline CDR1 reads SGHTA; CDR2 reads FQGNSA. V shed 10 bases and J 2 bases; nucleotides not matched to a gene: 14. The CDR3 runs 16 residues. The DNA of the CDR3 is TGTGCCACCGCCGTCGCGGGAGCGTTAACCTACAATGAGCAGTTCTTC. Its protein is CATAVAGALTYNEQFF.

J is TRBJ2-7 and V is TRBV11-2; 16 bases line up with TRBD2. This CDR3 spans 17 amino acids. Germline V CDR1 and CDR2: SGHAT, FQNNGV. The V gene end was trimmed by 1 base and the J gene end by 4 bases; junction bases not matched to a gene: 4. CDR3 bases: TGTGCCAGCAGCTTAGTCGGGACTAGCGGGGGGGCGTACGAGCAGTACTTC. This gives the protein CASSLVGTSGGAYEQYF.

This clone was found a few times. V and J are TRBV18 and TRBJ2-7; D is unclear. The V and J ends lost 5 bases and 4 bases respectively, with 6 bases between them. Germline CDR1 and CDR2: KGHSH and LQKENI. This CDR3 region has 11 residues. The CDR3 bases are TGTGCCAGCTCAGCCGAGTACGAGCAGTACTTC. Translated, it gives CASSAEYEQYF.

The CDR3 DNA reads as TGTGCCAGCAGCGCTACGGGAATAGGGAACACTGAAGCTTTCTTT. Protein: CASSATGIGNTEAFF. The rearrangement uses TRBV9 and TRBJ1-1; D is uncertain. This CDR3 contains 15 residues. Germline V gene data show CDR1 as SGDLS and CDR2 as YYNGEE. V dropped 3 bases and J dropped 1 base, with 13 bases sitting between them.

J is TRBJ1-4 and V is TRBV7-2; TRBD1 aligns across 9 bases. The CDR3 length is 16 residues. V was clipped by 1 base and J by 6 bases; unmatched bases: 6. CDR1 and CDR2 (germline): SGHTA, FQGNSA. DNA for the CDR3: TGTGCCAGCAGCTTAGACGCGGGACAGGGCTATGAAAAACTGTTTTTT. Translated, it gives CASSLDAGQGYEKLFF.

The genes are TRBV5-1 and TRBJ2-7, with TRBD1 matching over 10 bases. The germline CDR1 and CDR2 sequences are SGHRS and YFSETQ. The CDR3 sequence is 14 residues long. The junction had 6 bases not matched to a gene; V was cut back by 4 bases and J by 5 bases. The CDR3 loop reads CASSIGQGEDEQYF. The CDR3, as DNA: TGCGCCAGCAGCATCGGACAGGGGGAGGACGAGCAGTACTTC.

The V call is TRBV19, the J call TRBJ1-3; D is possibly TRBD1 (5 bases). Germline loops: CDR1 LNHDA, CDR2 SQIVND (reference sequence). The CDR3 sequence is 15 residues long. V was shortened by 5 bases and J by 0 bases, with 11 bases between the two germline ends. The CDR3 loop reads CASSPRDRSGNTIYF. DNA of the CDR3: TGTGCCAGTAGTCCCAGGGATCGCTCTGGAAACACCATATATTTT.

The genes are TRBV4-3 and TRBJ2-2, with D perhaps matching TRBD1 (7 bases). Germline V CDR1 and CDR2: LGHNA, YSLEER. The V gene lost 3 bases and the J gene lost 0 bases, with 20 bases spanning the gap. The CDR3 is 19 residues long. The CDR3 bases are TGCGCCAGCAGCCAGTCCCTCGGGGGACAGTTTTCGAACACCGGGGAGCTGTTTTTT. Its protein product is CASSQSLGGQFSNTGELFF.

The rearrangement uses TRBV7-9 and TRBJ1-1; a weak D match, TRBD1 (6 bases). V lost 5 bases, J lost 4 bases, and 11 bases lay in between. The CDR3 has 13 amino acids. CDR1 and CDR2 from the germline V gene are SEHNR and FQNEAQ (reference sequence). This CDR3 reads CASSQQGGTEAFF. As DNA, the CDR3 is TGTGCCAGCAGCCAACAGGGTGGCACTGAAGCTTTCTTT.

The chain couples TRBV9 to TRBJ1-5; the D gene is possibly TRBD1 (5 bases). Germline V gives CDR1 SGDLS, CDR2 YYNGEE. V was trimmed by 1 base and J by 7 bases, leaving 9 bases between them. CDR3 size: 13 residues. CDR3 in DNA: TGTGCCAGCAGCGTACAGGGAGGACAGCCCCAGCATTTT. Translating gives CASSVQGGQPQHF.

The chain is built from TRBV27 and TRBJ1-2; TRBD1 aligns across 8 bases. The CDR3 covers 16 residues. J lost 8 bases, V lost 2 bases, and 13 bases had no gene match. Germline V gives CDR1 MNHEY, CDR2 SMNVEV (reference sequence). The chain's CDR3 is CASSLVGQQGARGYTF. CDR3 DNA sequence: TGTGCCAGCAGTTTAGTAGGGCAGCAGGGGGCGCGAGGCTACACCTTC.

With respect to this clone: This CDR3 is also generated by other DNA sequences in the sample. The chain combines TRBV7-9 with TRBJ1-1, with D unclear. The CDR3 is 13 amino acids. In germline, CDR1 is SEHNR, CDR2 FQNEAQ (reference sequence). V shed 1 base and J shed 1 base, with 4 bases lying between them. The CDR3: CASSLGQNTEAFF. Written as DNA, the CDR3 is TGTGCCAGCAGCTTAGGGCAGAACACTGAAGCTTTCTTT.

V and J are TRBV7-2 and TRBJ1-1, with TRBD1 identical over 7 bases. This CDR3 has 15 amino acids. CDR1 SGHTA and CDR2 FQGNSA come from the germline V gene. The V gene end was trimmed by 3 bases and the J gene end by 2 bases; junction bases not matched to a gene: 6. CDR3 loop: CASSLLGQTNTEAFF. The DNA of the CDR3 is TGTGCCAGCAGCTTGTTGGGACAGACCAACACTGAAGCTTTCTTT. The full variable domain, completed using reference TRBV7-2 and TRBJ1-1, is GAGVSQSPSNKVTEKGKDVELRCDPISGHTALYWYRQSLGQGLEFLIYFQGNSAPDKSGLPSDRFSAERTGGSVSTLTIQRTQQEDSAVYLCASSLLGQTNTEAFFGQGTRLTVV.